The 21 T cell receptor beta chains listed next were all sequenced from one sample in a study of human T cells and chemical hapten exposure. Specified time point: patch test 1, 2 weeks after DPC sensitization. Noted treatment: therapeutic diphenylcyclopropenone sensitization with weekly scalp DPC. TCRdb reprocessed the RACE reads with MiXCR, giving one entry per CDR3 protein. The sample comprises fewer than 400,000 distinct CDR3 sequences, approximately 6.3% of which are singletons, and 7% to 10% rests with the top ten. The sample consisted of whole blood, taken in connection with sensitization to the hapten diphenylcyclopropenone (DPC). These receptor sequences come from a woman aged 18-35 years with alopecia areata. Some clones in this sample may be carry-over from other donors' samples.

V and J are TRBV5-1 and TRBJ2-7; no clear D. The CDR3 sequence is 15 residues long. CDR1 and CDR2 (germline): SGHRS, YFSETQ. V dropped 0 bases and J dropped 2 bases, with 12 bases sitting between them. CDR3 nucleotide sequence: TGCGCCAGCAGCTTGGCCGGTAGGGAAGCCTACGAGCAGTACTTC. Residues: CASSLAGREAYEQYF.

The V gene is TRBV7-7, the J gene TRBJ2-2, with TRBD2 identical over 8 bases. In germline, CDR1 is SSHAT, CDR2 FNYEAQ (reference sequence). This CDR3 region has 16 residues. The CDR3 nucleotides are TGTGCAATACGGGCCAAGGCGGGGGGCTACACCGGGGAGCTGTTTTTT. Protein: CAIRAKAGGYTGELFF.

In this sample, this clonotype turned up many times. The chain is built from TRBV20-1 and TRBJ2-3; the D call may be TRBD1 or TRBD2 (5 bases each). The CDR3 is 15 amino acids. Germline assignment: CDR1 DFQATT and CDR2 SNEGSKA (reference sequence). Between the trimmed V and J ends, which lost 5 bases and 3 bases, there was a span of 18 bases. The CDR3 reads CSAPNPGRNTDTQYF. Here the CDR3 DNA reads TGCAGTGCTCCGAATCCGGGACGCAATACAGATACGCAGTATTTT.

This clonotype showed up many times. J is TRBJ1-1 and V is TRBV29-1; TRBD1 is a possible D gene (5 bases). Germline CDR1 reads SQVTM; CDR2 reads ANQGSEA. V was pared by 4 bases and J by 5 bases, with 20 bases between. This CDR3 is 15 amino acids long. The DNA of the CDR3 is TGCAGCGTTGGCAGGGACTTCAGTCCGTCGACTGAAGCTTTCTTT. Protein: CSVGRDFSPSTEAFF.

The chain recombines TRBV7-8 with TRBJ2-3; D ambiguous. Germline V gene sequence: CDR1 SGHVS, CDR2 FQNEAQ. The CDR3 runs to 18 residues. With 3 bases removed from V and 2 bases from J, the gap between germline ends came to 21 bases. The CDR3 DNA reads TGTGCCAGCAGCTTTGTGTTACGGGTCCCTCTCAACACAGATACGCAGTATTTT. It is translated as CASSFVLRVPLNTDTQYF.

This clonotype was seen only a few times. This rearrangement joins TRBV12-3 or TRBV12-4 to TRBJ1-1; 7 bases align to TRBD1. The CDR3 is made up of 14 amino acids. V lost 5 bases to trimming and J lost 6 bases; unmatched junction nucleotides: 9. The CDR3 loop is CASSVTGTDAEAFF. The CDR3 DNA reads as TGTGCCAGCAGTGTTACCGGGACAGATGCTGAAGCTTTCTTT.

This clonotype was recorded a few times. The J gene is TRBJ1-1, the V gene TRBV10-3; D is perhaps TRBD1 (6 bases). The V gene's germline CDR1 is ENHRY and CDR2 SYGVKD. This CDR3 is 15 amino acids long. Trimming removed 2 bases at V and 0 bases at J, with 10 bases between. CDR3 nucleotides: TGTGCCATCAGTGAGCAGGGGCTTGTGAACACTGAAGCTTTCTTT. Amino acids: CAISEQGLVNTEAFF.

The chain uses TRBV5-5 and TRBJ2-7; 10 bases are shared with TRBD2. Losses at the gene ends were 4 bases for V and 6 bases for J; bases not matched to a gene: 7. Germline lookup yields CDR1 SGHKS and CDR2 YYEKEE (reference sequence). The CDR3 consists of 14 residues. The CDR3 loop reads CASSLGAGGSEQYF. CDR3 in DNA: TGTGCCAGCAGCCTGGGAGCGGGGGGGAGCGAGCAGTACTTC.

The CDR3 sequence: CASSPRSGGETDTQYF. In DNA, the CDR3 is TGTGCCAGCTCACCACGTAGCGGGGGGGAAACAGATACGCAGTATTTT. The J gene is TRBJ2-3, the V gene TRBV18; 11 bases line up with TRBD2. CDR1 is KGHSH, CDR2 LQKENI, per germline. This CDR3 is built from 16 residues. V trimming: 1 base; J trimming: 3 bases; junction bases outside the gene matches: 3.

This clonotype was detected only a few times. The rearrangement joins TRBV7-3 to TRBJ2-7; TRBD1 aligns across 8 bases. Germline V CDR1 and CDR2: SGHTA, FQGTGA. The CDR3 runs to 15 residues. V dropped 3 bases and J dropped 2; count of bases not matched to a gene: 6. In DNA, the CDR3 is TGTGCCAGCAGCTTGCGACCGGGACAGGCCTACGAGCAGTACTTC. It is translated as CASSLRPGQAYEQYF.

This clonotype was counted ten times or more. This sequence joins TRBV20-1 and TRBJ1-5, with D perhaps TRBD1 (5 bases). V lost 0 bases and J lost 7, with 13 bases in between. The CDR3 has 14 amino acids. Germline assignment: CDR1 DFQATT and CDR2 SNEGSKA (reference sequence). The CDR3 DNA sequence: TGCAGTGCTAGAGATCCGCAGGGAAGGCAGCCCCAGCATTTT. It encodes CSARDPQGRQPQHF.

This clonotype showed up many times. One end of the junction fails to match germline, which may point to a read error. The rearrangement links TRBV5-1 to TRBJ1-1, with no clear D. The CDR3 extends over 13 amino acids. The V gene's germline CDR1 is SGHRS and CDR2 YFSETQ. CDR3 amino acids: CASSLRVNTEAFF. CDR3 sequence (DNA): TGTGCCAGCAGTTTACGGGTTAATACTGAAGCTTTCTTT.

This chain uses TRBV2 with TRBJ1-5; no firm D call. V was pared by 3 bases and J by 6 bases, with 12 bases between. Germline assignment: CDR1 SNHLY and CDR2 FYNNEI. The CDR3 consists of 14 residues. In nucleotides, the CDR3 is TGTGCCAGCAGTGAGCTTTCGGGGTTTCAGCCCCAGCATTTT. Translated, it gives CASSELSGFQPQHF.

This clonotype was counted ten times or more. The chain combines TRBV5-1 with TRBJ2-5; D might be TRBD2 (5 bases). This CDR3 has 13 amino acids. CDR1 and CDR2 (germline): SGHRS, YFSETQ. Between the trimmed V and J ends, which lost 4 bases and 3 bases, there was a span of 10 bases. CDR3 sequence reads: CASSPGREETQYF. For the CDR3, the DNA is TGCGCCAGCAGCCCCGGGCGGGAAGAGACCCAGTACTTC. Full variable domain (rest looked up from reference TRBV5-1 and TRBJ2-5): KAGVTQTPRYLIKTRGQQVTLSCSPISGHRSVSWYQQTPGQGLQFLFEYFSETQRNKGNFPGRFSGRQFSNSRSEMNVSTLELGDSALYLCASSPGREETQYFGPGTRLLVL.

A remark on this clonotype: Its ends do not fully match the called genes, so a read error is possible. V gene TRBV12-3 or TRBV12-4 combines with J gene TRBJ2-1; D remains ambiguous. This CDR3 region has 11 residues. CDR3 protein: CVSSPRYEQFF. The CDR3 bases are TGTGTCAGCAGTCCTCGATATGAGCAGTTCTTC.

This clonotype was picked up a small number of times. This chain joins TRBV29-1 and TRBJ1-4; TRBD1 agrees at 8 bases. J was trimmed by 7 bases and V by 4 bases; bases with no gene match: 11. This CDR3 region has 15 residues. The germline gives CDR1 SQVTM, CDR2 ANQGSEA. CDR3 sequence (DNA): TGCAGCGTTGCGGTGGACAGGGTACGGGGTGAAAAACTGTTTTTT. Protein sequence: CSVAVDRVRGEKLFF.

This clonotype was seen repeatedly, ten times or more. The chain has TRBV7-2 and TRBJ1-6, with a possible D match to TRBD1 (6 bases). Germline CDR1 reads SGHTA; CDR2 reads FQGNSA. The V end lost 6 bases, the J end lost 7 bases, and 10 bases lay between the germline ends. CDR3 length: 13 residues. CDR3 protein: CASRRGQNSPLHF. The CDR3 coding sequence is TGTGCCAGCAGACGAGGACAGAATTCACCCCTCCACTTT.

The V call is TRBV6-2 or TRBV6-3, the J call TRBJ2-7; no firm D call. Germline assignment: CDR1 MNHEY and CDR2 SVGEGT. The CDR3 covers 11 residues. The V and J ends lost 5 bases and 7 bases respectively, with 9 bases between them. The CDR3 loop is CASSRLLEQYF. CDR3 coding DNA: TGTGCCAGCAGTCGTCTACTTGAGCAGTACTTC.

The V call is TRBV12-3 or TRBV12-4, the J call TRBJ1-3, with TRBD1 identical over 10 bases. Trimming cost V 6 bases and J 4 bases; bases outside gene matches: 3. The CDR3 contains 14 residues. As DNA, the CDR3 is TGTGCCAGCAGGGGACAGGGGAGCGGAAACACCATATATTTT. The encoded protein is CASRGQGSGNTIYF.

This sequence joins TRBV4-2 and TRBJ1-3; no clear D gene. The CDR3 is 16 amino acids. In germline, CDR1 is LGHNA, CDR2 YNFKEQ. Between the trimmed V and J ends, which lost 0 bases and 1 base, there was a span of 10 bases. CDR3 DNA sequence: TGTGCCAGCAGCCAAGATGCATACACGTCTGGAAACACCATATATTTT. This gives the protein CASSQDAYTSGNTIYF.

The rearrangement joins TRBV12-3 or TRBV12-4 to TRBJ1-4, with a weak D call TRBD1 (6 bases). CDR3 size: 14 residues. The V gene lost 5 bases and the J gene lost 4 bases, with 11 bases spanning the gap. The CDR3 here is CASSLGQSNEKLFF. The CDR3 bases are TGTGCCAGCAGTCTCGGACAGAGTAATGAAAAACTGTTTTTT.